A single sample gave rise to the 29 T cell receptor beta chains below, sequenced in a study of identifying expanded T cells in peripheral blood. Clones were sequenced by immunoSEQ multiplex PCR, and TCRdb holds only the in-frame ones, with some missing. Among approximately 100,000 clones, around 88% were seen once, and the ten largest hold 16%. Sequenced input: blood. These receptors all come from a person aged 18 to 75 in good health.

The J gene is TRBJ2-3, the V gene TRBV7-8; D is tentatively TRBD1 or TRBD2 (6 bases each). The CDR3 contains 14 residues. V was clipped by 5 bases and J by 5 bases, with 14 bases between them. Germline-derived CDR1 and CDR2 are SGHVS and FQNEAQ. CDR3 loop: CASSRWGAGDTQYF. CDR3 coding DNA: TGTGCCAGCAGCCGGTGGGGGGCCGGAGATACGCAGTATTTT.

The chain combines TRBV5-4 with TRBJ2-3; either TRBD1 or TRBD2 may supply D (5 bases each). The V end was cut by 1 base, the J end by 2 bases, with 11 bases between. Germline V gene sequence: CDR1 SGHNT, CDR2 YYREEE (reference sequence). The CDR3 length is 15 residues. The CDR3 coding sequence is TGTGCCAGCAGCTTGTGGGGGAGTCCCACAGATACGCAGTATTTT. Encoded protein: CASSLWGSPTDTQYF.

This clone was recorded only once. This chain joins TRBV7-8 and TRBJ1-1; D unclear. Germline CDR1 reads SGHVS; CDR2 reads FQNEAQ. V dropped 5 bases and J dropped 1 base, with 11 bases sitting between them. The CDR3 runs 14 residues. This chain's CDR3 is CASSRLVGNTEAFF. The CDR3 region has the DNA TGTGCCAGCAGCCGGTTGGTGGGGAACACTGAAGCTTTCTTT.

Details on this clone: One end of the junction is discordant with germline, which a read error may explain. The chain combines TRBV2 with TRBJ2-3; TRBD2 is a possible D gene (5 bases). Looked up from germline, CDR1 is SNHLY and CDR2 is FYNNEI. The CDR3 covers 14 residues. CDR3 in DNA: TGTGCCGGCAGTGATACCCTAGCTACAGATACGCAGTATTTT. Translating gives CAGSDTLATDTQYF.

The V gene is TRBV7-9, the J gene TRBJ2-2; D is ambiguous. The CDR3 totals 16 residues. The V end was cut by 0 bases, the J end by 6 bases, with 14 bases between. The germline gives CDR1 SEHNR, CDR2 FQNEAQ (reference sequence). The CDR3 DNA follows: TGTGCCAGCAGCTTAGCGCTTTTCCGGTTCTCCGGGGAGCTGTTTTTT. Translated, it gives CASSLALFRFSGELFF.

Turning to this clone: This CDR3 is missing its conserved last phenylalanine or tryptophan, likely due to a read error. The DNA is omitted, as the CDR3 cannot be located on it reliably, and the CDR3 follows TCRdb's listing. The rearrangement links TRBV27 to TRBJ1-2. The CDR3 length equals 10 residues, ends included. Germline V gives CDR1 MNHEY, CDR2 SMNVEV (reference sequence). CDR3 sequence reads: CASSSYREGR.

The chain joins TRBV13 to TRBJ1-3, with D maybe TRBD1 (6 bases). This CDR3 is built from 14 residues. Between the trimmed V and J ends, which lost 9 bases and 0 bases, there was a span of 12 bases. Per germline, CDR1 PRHDT and CDR2 FYEKMQ (reference sequence). CDR3 sequence (DNA): TGTGCCAGTCTCCGGGGGCTCTCTGGAAACACCATATATTTT. This encodes CASLRGLSGNTIYF.

The V and J genes are TRBV6-5 and TRBJ2-7, with 7 bases that match TRBD2. The germline CDR1 and CDR2 sequences are MNHEY and SVGAGI. Trimming took 0 bases from V and 7 from J; bases not matched to a gene: 3. The length of the CDR3 is 13 residues. The CDR3 spells CASSYSKRGEQYF. CDR3 in DNA: TGTGCCAGCAGTTACTCGAAGCGGGGTGAGCAGTACTTC.

V and J are TRBV27 and TRBJ2-2; no clear D. The CDR3 is 12 residues long. V was shortened by 5 bases and J by 0 bases, with 1 base between the two germline ends. The V gene's germline CDR1 is MNHEY and CDR2 SMNVEV (reference sequence). The DNA of the CDR3 is TGTGCCAGCAGTGCGAACACCGGGGAGCTGTTTTTT. It translates to CASSANTGELFF.

V is TRBV2 and J is TRBJ2-7; a possible D gene is TRBD1 (5 bases). There are 12 residues in the CDR3. Germline CDR1 reads SNHLY; CDR2 reads FYNNEI. With 6 bases removed from V and 6 bases from J, the gap between germline ends came to 12 bases. CDR3 DNA sequence: TGTGCCAGCAGGGATGACAGAAGCGAGCAGTACTTC. This codes for CASRDDRSEQYF.

This sequence joins TRBV29-1 and TRBJ2-6; unclear D gene. From germline, CDR1 is SQVTM and CDR2 ANQGSEA. CDR3 size: 14 residues. Trimming shortened V by 6 bases and J by 0 bases, and 9 bases separated the two germline ends. Here the CDR3 reads CSVDTSSGANVLTF. The CDR3 DNA is TGCAGCGTGGATACAAGCTCTGGGGCCAACGTCCTGACTTTC. The variable domain in full, completed from reference TRBV29-1 and TRBJ2-6, reads SAVISQKPSRDICQRGTSLTIQCQVDSQVTMMFWYRQQPGQSLTLIATANQGSEATYESGFVIDKFPISRPNLTFSTLTVSNMSPEDSSIYLCSVDTSSGANVLTFGAGSRLTVL.

This chain links TRBV7-2 with TRBJ2-7; tentative D call: TRBD1 (5 bases). This CDR3 is 14 amino acids long. V was cut by 2 bases and J by 6 bases, with 14 bases left in between. Per germline, CDR1 SGHTA and CDR2 FQGNSA. In DNA form, the CDR3 reads TGTGCCAGCAGCTTACGAGAAGGGGAAGGCGAGCAGTACTTC. Protein sequence: CASSLREGEGEQYF.

This chain connects TRBV7-9 to TRBJ2-3, with D possibly TRBD1 on 6 matching bases. V lost 3 bases and J 6 bases, leaving 7 bases between the germline ends. The germline V gene has CDR1 SEHNR and CDR2 FQNEAQ (reference sequence). The length of the CDR3 is 12 residues. This CDR3 reads CASSLQGDTQYF. CDR3 bases: TGTGCCAGCAGCTTGCAGGGGGATACGCAGTATTTT.

The chain joins TRBV5-1 to TRBJ2-7, with TRBD2 identical over 7 bases. The CDR3 runs 13 residues. The V gene end was trimmed by 0 bases and the J gene end by 6 bases; junction bases not matched to a gene: 3. The germline gives CDR1 SGHRS, CDR2 YFSETQ. As DNA, the CDR3 is TGCGCCAGCAGCTTGGGATCGGGGGGCGAGCAGTACTTC. It encodes CASSLGSGGEQYF.

This chain links TRBV5-6 with TRBJ2-3, with 13 bases that match TRBD2. The CDR3 consists of 17 residues. Germline CDR1 is SGHDT and CDR2 is YYEEEE. V shed 4 bases and J 8 bases; nucleotides not matched to a gene: 13. CDR3 loop: CASSPRALAGGLVTQYF. For the CDR3, the DNA is TGTGCCAGCAGCCCGAGGGCACTAGCGGGGGGGCTGGTTACGCAGTATTTT.

The CDR3, as DNA: TGTGCCAGCAGCCGGATTGAAGGAGAAAAACTGTTTTTT. This translates into CASSRIEGEKLFF. The chain carries TRBV7-9 and TRBJ1-4; D call uncertain. Germline CDR1 SEHNR, CDR2 FQNEAQ (reference sequence). The CDR3 length is 13 residues. Between the trimmed V and J ends, which lost 5 bases and 8 bases, there was a span of 12 bases.

The V call is TRBV6-5, the J call TRBJ1-1, with D hard to call. The V gene's germline CDR1 is MNHEY and CDR2 SVGAGI. V lost 5 bases and J 3 bases, leaving 4 bases between the germline ends. CDR3 length equals 11 residues. Here the CDR3 DNA reads TGTGCCAGCAGTAGGGACACTGAAGCTTTCTTT. Amino acid sequence: CASSRDTEAFF.

This chain joins TRBV2 and TRBJ2-3, with 9 bases matching TRBD2. The CDR3 loop spans 15 amino acids. The germline V gene encodes CDR1 SNHLY and CDR2 FYNNEI. V shed 1 base and J 8 bases; nucleotides not matched to a gene: 7. This CDR3 is CASSEGSGGRSTQYF. The CDR3 DNA sequence: TGTGCCAGCAGTGAAGGTAGCGGGGGAAGAAGTACGCAGTATTTT. The full variable domain, completed using reference TRBV2 and TRBJ2-3, is EPEVTQTPSHQVTQMGQEVILRCVPISNHLYFYWYRQILGQKVEFLVSFYNNEISEKSEIFDDQFSVERPDGSNFTLKIRSTKLEDSAMYFCASSEGSGGRSTQYFGPGTRLTVL.

The chain joins TRBV7-2 to TRBJ2-3, with a possible D match to TRBD1 (6 bases). This CDR3 region has 14 residues. Germline assignment: CDR1 SGHTA and CDR2 FQGNSA. Trimming removed 4 bases from V and 2 bases from J, with 10 bases in between. CDR3 region: CASSSRGTTDTQYF. Here the CDR3 DNA reads TGTGCCAGCAGCTCCAGGGGTACCACAGATACGCAGTATTTT.

V usage is TRBV4-2 and J usage is TRBJ1-6; possibly TRBD1 for D (6 bases). The CDR3 covers 16 residues. Germline V gene sequence: CDR1 LGHNA, CDR2 YNFKEQ. Trimming took 0 bases from V and 5 from J, leaving 11 bases between them. The CDR3 coding sequence is TGTGCCAGCAGCCAAGATTTCCAGGGGAATAATTCACCCCTCCACTTT. This gives the protein CASSQDFQGNNSPLHF.

The CDR3 sequence is CASSRGQRSDTQYF. Here the CDR3 DNA reads TGCGCCAGCAGCCGAGGACAGCGCTCAGATACGCAGTATTTT. The chain carries TRBV5-1 and TRBJ2-3; possibly TRBD1 for D (6 bases). Germline values: CDR1 SGHRS, CDR2 YFSETQ. V was pared by 4 bases and J by 4 bases, with 13 bases between. CDR3 length: 14 residues.

This clone was recorded only once. The genes are TRBV4-2 and TRBJ2-7; 9 bases align to TRBD2. CDR1 is LGHNA, CDR2 YNFKEQ, per germline. CDR3 length equals 18 residues. Trimming took 1 base from V and 0 from J; bases not matched to a gene: 10. CDR3 coding DNA: TGTGCCAGCAGCCAAGTGGAGGTAGCGGGGGTCGGCTCCTACGAGCAGTACTTC. It encodes CASSQVEVAGVGSYEQYF.

The chain combines TRBV29-1 with TRBJ1-4; 8 bases are a match to TRBD1. The CDR3 has 13 residues. Germline loops: CDR1 SQVTM, CDR2 ANQGSEA. V trimming: 5 bases; J trimming: 8 bases; junction bases outside the gene matches: 7. CDR3 region: CSVRQGRWEKLFF. CDR3 bases: TGCAGCGTTCGACAGGGGCGTTGGGAAAAACTGTTTTTT.

The chain recombines TRBV5-8 with TRBJ2-3, with D perhaps matching TRBD1 (5 bases). The germline V gene encodes CDR1 SGHTS and CDR2 YDEGEE. V lost 5 bases and J 1 base, leaving 14 bases between the germline ends. The CDR3 spans 15 residues. The CDR3 sequence is CASRIPLGGTDTQYF. CDR3 nucleotide sequence: TGTGCCAGCAGAATACCCCTAGGGGGCACAGATACGCAGTATTTT.

In regard to this clone: Other nucleotide sequences in the sample specify the same CDR3. This chain uses TRBV10-3 with TRBJ2-2; 9 positions match TRBD1. Germline V gives CDR1 ENHRY, CDR2 SYGVKD. This CDR3 has 16 residues. V gave up 2 bases and J gave up 0 bases; unmatched junction bases: 1. DNA of the CDR3: TGTGCCATCAGTGAGAGACAGGGGGCGAACACCGGGGAGCTGTTTTTT. This sequence encodes CAISERQGANTGELFF.

The CDR3 sequence: CASTPLGGTDTQYF. DNA of the CDR3: TGTGCCAGCACTCCCCTTGGTGGGACAGATACGCAGTATTTT. The V and J genes are TRBV5-4 and TRBJ2-3; D is unresolved. The CDR3 is 14 amino acids. From germline, CDR1 is SGHNT and CDR2 YYREEE (reference sequence). V dropped 6 bases and J dropped 3 bases, with 14 bases sitting between them.

The count of this clone is one. This rearrangement joins TRBV5-1 to TRBJ2-6, with D tentatively TRBD2 (5 bases). In germline, CDR1 is SGHRS, CDR2 YFSETQ. The CDR3 is 15 residues long. V was cut by 0 bases and J by 4 bases, with 8 bases left in between. Written as DNA, the CDR3 is TGCGCCAGCAGCTTGGCCCCGGGGGGGGCCAACGTCCTGACTTTC. Residues: CASSLAPGGANVLTF.

The V gene is TRBV6-5, the J gene TRBJ2-5; 7 bases map to TRBD1. The CDR3 extends over 12 amino acids. Germline trimming cut 10 bases from V and 2 bases from J; bases unmatched to any gene: 4. CDR1 and CDR2 (germline): MNHEY, SVGAGI. In nucleotides, the CDR3 is TGTGCCACCGGGACAGTTCAAGAGACCCAGTACTTC. Translating gives CATGTVQETQYF.

This chain connects TRBV19 to TRBJ2-2; possibly TRBD1 for D (6 bases). Trimming cost V 6 bases and J 1 base, with 15 bases left between them. The CDR3 runs to 16 residues. Germline V gene sequence: CDR1 LNHDA, CDR2 SQIVND (reference sequence). CDR3 sequence: CASRSSWTVNTGELFF. CDR3 nucleotides: TGTGCCAGTAGATCGAGTTGGACAGTGAACACCGGGGAGCTGTTTTTT.